The clone carrying this TCR beta chain turned up a few times. cDNA was made from approximately 500 ng RNA using alpha and beta constant primers. Separate chain-specific third strand synthesis with multiplexing indices produced the alpha and beta libraries. TCRdb redid the calling of the 5' RACE reads with MiXCR, one entry per CDR3 protein. This table has over 8,000 distinct CDR3 sequences, less than 10% appearing once. This specimen belongs to a study of HIV-infected patients and healthy controls. The CDR3 runs to 16 residues. Germline assignment: CDR1 SGHRS and CDR2 YFSETQ. V dropped 2 bases and J dropped 4; count of bases not matched to a gene: 10. Whole blood was used without fractionation, so all unsorted peripheral T cells were included.

The clonotype originates from an adult in good health. The sample consisted of blood. V usage is TRBV5-1 and J usage is TRBJ1-2, with TRBD1 matching 8 bases. CDR3 in amino acids: CASSFDRGSTFYGYTF. In nucleotides, the CDR3 is TGCGCCAGCAGCTTCGACAGGGGCTCTACCTTCTATGGCTACACCTTC.